Presented here are 22 T cell receptor beta chains from one specimen sequenced in a study of CD8+ T cells in alopecia areata. RNA extraction was followed by reverse transcription into cDNA, which acted as the sequencing template. Using immunoSEQ multiplex PCR, the repertoire was profiled, and TCRdb retains in-frame clones only, with some absent. This table has about 250,000 clones, 65% to 70% appearing once. The sequencing here drew on CD4+ T cells sorted from blood, taken at week 0. The receptors come from a human donor with alopecia areata.

J is TRBJ2-7 and V is TRBV15; TRBD2 matches at 8 bases. The germline CDR1 and CDR2 sequences are LNHNV and YYDKDF (reference sequence). The V and J ends lost 3 bases and 1 base, in that order; junction bases with no gene match: 8. The CDR3 is made up of 16 amino acids. The DNA for the CDR3 is TGTGCCACCAGCAGTCGATTTCGCGGGGGGTCCTACGAGCAGTACTTC. Its protein product is CATSSRFRGGSYEQYF.

On this clone: This specimen includes other DNA sequences encoding the same CDR3. This rearrangement joins TRBV14 to TRBJ1-1; D gene ambiguous. The V gene's germline CDR1 is SGHDN and CDR2 FVKESK. The CDR3 extends over 13 amino acids. V lost 0 bases and J lost 4, with 6 bases in between. Written as DNA, the CDR3 is TGTGCCAGCAGCCAAGATCTTGGCACTGAAGCTTTCTTT. This translates into CASSQDLGTEAFF.

The rearrangement joins TRBV4-1 to TRBJ1-6; D may be TRBD1 (6 bases). CDR3 length equals 14 residues. Germline CDR1 reads MGHRA; CDR2 reads YSYEKL. Trimming left V 1 base short and J 7 bases short, with 8 bases between. CDR3 region: CASSQGQANSPLHF. The CDR3 nucleotides are TGCGCCAGCAGCCAAGGACAGGCGAATTCACCCCTCCACTTT.

The chain joins TRBV10-3 to TRBJ1-6, with 10 positions matching TRBD1. Germline V CDR1 and CDR2: ENHRY, SYGVKD. With 5 bases clipped from V and 6 bases from J, the junction kept 4 bases outside the gene matches. This CDR3 has 15 residues. The CDR3 sequence: CAISPGQGINSPLHF. CDR3 DNA: TGTGCCATCAGTCCGGGACAGGGGATTAATTCACCCCTCCACTTT.

This sequence joins TRBV9 and TRBJ1-6; no clear D. This CDR3 comprises 13 residues. V lost 4 bases to trimming and J lost 12 bases, with 14 bases between them. The germline V gene encodes CDR1 SGDLS and CDR2 YYNGEE. This chain's CDR3 is CASSSSEVGPLHF. CDR3 DNA sequence: TGTGCCAGCAGCTCGTCAGAGGTAGGACCCCTCCACTTT.

This clone has only one observation. V is TRBV29-1 and J is TRBJ1-1, with D perhaps TRBD1 (5 bases). The CDR3 runs 11 residues. Looked up from germline, CDR1 is SQVTM and CDR2 is ANQGSEA. The CDR3 nucleotides are TGCAGGAAGGGGTTGAACACTGAAGCTTTCTTT. Translated, it gives CRKGLNTEAFF.

The chain carries TRBV7-2 and TRBJ1-6, with unresolved D. Germline loops: CDR1 SGHTA, CDR2 FQGNSA. V dropped 2 bases and J dropped 8 bases, with 10 bases sitting between them. The CDR3 consists of 14 residues. CDR3 sequence (DNA): TGTGCCAGCAGCTTAAAGCCCGCACATTCACCCCTCCACTTT. This translates into CASSLKPAHSPLHF.

This clone was seen more than once but under ten times. The V gene is TRBV30, the J gene TRBJ2-2; 7 bases match TRBD1. The V gene's germline CDR1 is GTSNPN and CDR2 SVGIG (reference sequence). CDR3 length: 14 amino acids. Germline trimming cut 2 bases from V and 7 bases from J; bases unmatched to any gene: 7. The CDR3 bases are TGTGCCTGGAGTTTAAAGGGGGCAAACGGGGAGCTGTTTTTT. Residues: CAWSLKGANGELFF. The whole variable domain, filled in from reference TRBV30 and TRBJ2-2, reads SQTIHQWPATLVQPVGSPLSLECTVEGTSNPNLYWYRQAAGRGLQLLFYSVGIGQISSEVPQNLSASRPQDRQFILSSKKLLLSDSGFYLCAWSLKGANGELFFGEGSRLTVL.

This clone appeared a few times. The chain couples TRBV29-1 to TRBJ2-6, with TRBD1 matching 8 bases. V shed 4 bases, J shed 1 base, and the junction held 3 bases outside the gene matches. Per germline, CDR1 SQVTM and CDR2 ANQGSEA. The CDR3 extends over 15 amino acids. CDR3 region: CSVGQGTSGANVLTF. The DNA of the CDR3 is TGCAGCGTTGGACAGGGGACGTCTGGGGCCAACGTCCTGACTTTC.

The chain employs TRBV27 and TRBJ1-1; D gene uncertain. Between the trimmed V and J ends, which lost 3 bases and 7 bases, there was a span of 12 bases. This CDR3 contains 13 residues. Germline loops: CDR1 MNHEY, CDR2 SMNVEV (reference sequence). The CDR3 reads CASSFSPGLEAFF. CDR3 DNA sequence: TGTGCCAGCAGTTTTTCCCCTGGGCTTGAAGCTTTCTTT.

This CDR3 reads CASTSSGGAGNTIYF. The CDR3 DNA follows: TGCGCCAGCACCTCCTCGGGAGGGGCTGGAAACACCATATATTTT. This chain joins TRBV5-1 and TRBJ1-3, with a weak D call TRBD1 (5 bases). Trimming took 6 bases from V and 2 from J, leaving 15 bases between them. The CDR3 totals 15 residues. CDR1 SGHRS and CDR2 YFSETQ come from the germline V gene.

The V and J genes are TRBV5-1 and TRBJ2-5, with a possible D match to TRBD1 (6 bases). The CDR3 sequence is 15 residues long. V was clipped by 0 bases and J by 0 bases, with 9 bases between them. CDR1 is SGHRS and CDR2 is YFSETQ in the germline V gene. In nucleotides, the CDR3 is TGCGCCAGCAGCTTGGCGGGGACAAACCAAGAGACCCAGTACTTC. This translates into CASSLAGTNQETQYF.

CDR3 DNA: TGTGCCAGCAGTTACCTTCAGACAGGGAGCTATGGCTACACCTTC. Encoded protein: CASSYLQTGSYGYTF. The genes are TRBV6-5 and TRBJ1-2, with 7 bases identical to TRBD1. The CDR3 is 15 residues long. The V and J ends lost 2 bases and 4 bases, in that order; junction bases with no gene match: 7. Per germline, CDR1 MNHEY and CDR2 SVGAGI.

CDR3 sequence: CASSLNPESGYTF. In nucleotides, the CDR3 is TGTGCCAGCAGCTTGAACCCCGAGAGCGGCTACACCTTC. The chain recombines TRBV5-6 with TRBJ1-2; D is uncertain. Trimming shortened V by 1 base and J by 8 bases, and 12 bases separated the two germline ends. CDR3 length equals 13 residues. In germline, CDR1 is SGHDT, CDR2 YYEEEE.

The CDR3 DNA reads TGCGCCAGCAGCCAAGGACAGGGTCCGGCCAAAAACATTCAGTACTTC. It translates to CASSQGQGPAKNIQYF. The V gene is TRBV4-3, the J gene TRBJ2-4, with 7 bases identical to TRBD1. V was clipped by 1 base and J by 1 base; unmatched bases: 4. Per germline, CDR1 LGHNA and CDR2 YSLEER. This CDR3 is 16 amino acids long.

The J gene is TRBJ2-2, the V gene TRBV6-5; 8 nucleotides line up with TRBD2. The CDR3 has 15 residues. Germline-derived CDR1 and CDR2 are MNHEY and SVGAGI. The V and J ends lost 0 bases and 7 bases, in that order; junction bases with no gene match: 4. The CDR3 DNA sequence: TGTGCCAGCAGTTACTCAACTAGCGGAATCGGGGAGCTGTTTTTT. Protein: CASSYSTSGIGELFF.

The rearrangement joins TRBV25-1 to TRBJ2-5; 11 bases agree with TRBD1. The junction had 4 bases not matched to a gene; V was cut back by 5 bases and J by 5 bases. CDR1 is MGHDK, CDR2 SYGVNS, per germline. This CDR3 comprises 14 residues. The CDR3 nucleotides read TGTGCCAGCAGTAAAGGACAGGGGGCGGAGACCCAGTACTTC. Amino acid sequence: CASSKGQGAETQYF.

Note on this clone: Other DNA sequences in the same sample also yield this CDR3. The gene calls are TRBV30 and TRBJ2-6, with a possible D match to TRBD2 (5 bases). The CDR3 has 15 residues. The V and J ends lost 0 bases and 2 bases respectively, with 8 bases between them. Germline V CDR1 and CDR2: GTSNPN, SVGIG (reference sequence). The CDR3 loop reads CAWSVSGAGANVLTF. The CDR3 nucleotides are TGTGCCTGGAGTGTATCCGGGGCTGGGGCCAACGTCCTGACTTTC. Based on the CDR3 plus reference TRBV30 and TRBJ2-6, the full variable domain is SQTIHQWPATLVQPVGSPLSLECTVEGTSNPNLYWYRQAAGRGLQLLFYSVGIGQISSEVPQNLSASRPQDRQFILSSKKLLLSDSGFYLCAWSVSGAGANVLTFGAGSRLTVL.

This clone was recorded a few times. The V gene is TRBV9, the J gene TRBJ1-3; unclear D gene. V was cut by 6 bases and J by 2 bases, with 12 bases left in between. Germline V gives CDR1 SGDLS, CDR2 YYNGEE. The length of the CDR3 is 14 residues. The CDR3 sequence is CASTKGGAGNTIYF. The CDR3 nucleotides read TGTGCCAGCACAAAGGGTGGAGCTGGAAACACCATATATTTT. The full variable domain, completed using reference TRBV9 and TRBJ1-3, is DSGVTQTPKHLITATGQRVTLRCSPRSGDLSVYWYQQSLDQGLQFLIQYYNGEERAKGNILERFSAQQFPDLHSELNLSSLELGDSALYFCASTKGGAGNTIYFGEGSWLTVV.

On this clone itself: The same CDR3 arises from other DNA sequences in this sample as well. V is TRBV11-2 and J is TRBJ2-7; 8 bases match TRBD1. V lost 5 bases to trimming and J lost 0 bases; unmatched junction nucleotides: 3. The CDR3 spans 14 residues. Germline CDR1 reads SGHAT; CDR2 reads FQNNGV. The CDR3 bases are TGTGCCAGCAGCCCCGGACAGGGCTCCTACGAGCAGTACTTC. Protein sequence: CASSPGQGSYEQYF.

In this sample, this clone turned up many times. The chain has TRBV6-6 and TRBJ1-5; D is perhaps TRBD1 (5 bases). The V gene's germline CDR1 is MNHNY and CDR2 SVGAGI (reference sequence). Trimming stripped 7 bases from V and 5 bases from J, with 15 bases between. The CDR3 extends over 14 amino acids. In nucleotides, the CDR3 is TGTGCCAGCACCCCAGGGAATGGACATCAGCCCCAGCATTTT. Translated, it gives CASTPGNGHQPQHF.

This clone turned up a few times. The V gene is TRBV30, the J gene TRBJ1-2, with TRBD1 matching 7 bases. Trimming at V came to 5 bases and at J to 8 bases, leaving 5 bases not matched to a gene. CDR1 GTSNPN and CDR2 SVGIG come from the germline V gene (reference sequence). The CDR3 has 11 amino acids. The CDR3 sequence: CAWPTGRGYTF. Here the CDR3 DNA reads TGTGCCTGGCCGACAGGGCGCGGCTACACCTTC.